This T cell receptor (beta chain) was captured by sequencing in a study of control samples from healthy donors and cancer patients. TCRdb keeps only in-frame clones here, not all; method: immunoSEQ multiplex PCR. The table has about 160,000 clones, approximately 93% seen once; the top ten hold roughly 6.2%. V was pared by 4 bases and J by 2 bases, with 5 bases between. The CDR3 spans 12 residues. The material sequenced was blood. This TCR was sampled from a man aged 18 to 29 in good health. V and J are TRBV12-3 or TRBV12-4 and TRBJ1-2; D is uncertain. CDR3 residues: CASSWENYGYTF. CDR3 in DNA: TGTGCCAGCAGTTGGGAGAACTATGGCTACACCTTC.